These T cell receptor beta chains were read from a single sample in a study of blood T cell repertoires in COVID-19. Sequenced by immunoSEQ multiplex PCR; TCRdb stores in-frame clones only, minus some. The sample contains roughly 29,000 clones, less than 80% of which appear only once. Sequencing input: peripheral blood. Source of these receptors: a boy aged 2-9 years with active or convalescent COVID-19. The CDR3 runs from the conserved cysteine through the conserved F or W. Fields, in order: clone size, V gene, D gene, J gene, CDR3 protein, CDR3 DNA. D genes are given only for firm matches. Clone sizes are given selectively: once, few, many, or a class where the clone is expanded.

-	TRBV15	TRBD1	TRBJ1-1	CATSRDGTGGLEAFF	TGTGCCACCAGCAGAGATGGGACAGGGGGTCTTGAAGCTTTCTTT
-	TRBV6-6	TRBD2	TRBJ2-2	CASNGLAANTGELFF	TGTGCCAGCAATGGACTAGCCGCGAACACCGGGGAGCTGTTTTTT
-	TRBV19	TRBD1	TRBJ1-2	CASSKMRGQIYGYTF	TGTGCCAGTAGTAAAATGAGGGGGCAAATATATGGCTACACCTTC
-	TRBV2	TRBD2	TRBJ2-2	CASYGLAGAWNTGELFF	TGTGCCAGCTATGGGCTAGCGGGGGCTTGGAACACCGGGGAGCTGTTTTTT
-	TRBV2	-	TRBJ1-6	CAGAPRTYNSPLHF	TGTGCCGGCGCCCCCCGGACTTATAATTCACCCCTCCACTTT
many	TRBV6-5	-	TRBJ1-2	CASSRLTGLNYGYTF	TGTGCCAGCAGTCGTCTTACAGGGTTAAACTATGGCTACACCTTC
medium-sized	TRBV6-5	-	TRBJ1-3	CASTPTGTGNTIYF	TGTGCCAGCACCCCCACAGGGACTGGAAACACCATATATTTT
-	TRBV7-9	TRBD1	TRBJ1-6	CASSLGQGDSPLHF	TGTGCCAGCAGCTTGGGACAGGGAGATTCACCCCTCCACTTT
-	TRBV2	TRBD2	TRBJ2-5	CASRGDYLAQYF	TGTGCCAGCAGGGGGGACTACTTGGCCCAGTACTTC
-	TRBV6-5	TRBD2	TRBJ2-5	CASTQRGASPYF	TGTGCCAGCACCCAGCGGGGGGCTAGCCCTTACTTC